This TCR beta chain was documented in a study of blood T cells in healthy people across ages (dated by TCRdb to between 2014 and 2017). In the study overall: In model experiments, template switching captured roughly one uniquely barcoded TCR beta cDNA molecule for every two T cells. The donors were split into four age groups: young (average around 17 years), middle-aged (about 40), aged (roughly 65) and long-lived (roughly 86). Age-related changes in TCR beta repertoire diversity were measured in the study by deep sequencing normalized with unique cDNA molecular identifiers. The study analyzed two additional independent replicas of 1 million unique cDNA reads from the same blood draw for two donors, one aged 18 to 30 and one aged 80 or older. To avoid experimental bias, donors of different ages were spread randomly across the sequencing lanes. The paper as a whole reports these results and caveats: The CMV infection status of donors was not known, potentially confounding age-related changes in expanded clonotypes. Bulk unsorted PBMC profiling prevented conclusive comparison of naive and antigen-experienced compartments. The long-lived group showed more naive CD4+ T cells, fewer expanded clones and increased TCR diversity than the aged group, suggesting age selection. As age increased, observed TCR beta diversity per million T cells dropped in a roughly linear way, and a significant reduction was already evident by age 40. Total diversity estimates from one million sequenced T cells were considered lower bounds and underestimates. The percentage of naive T cells measured by flow cytometry correlated strongly with observed TCR beta diversity.

The germline V gene (reference sequence) specifies DFQATT as CDR1 and SNEGSKA as CDR2. The CDR3 holds 16 amino acids from the cysteine to the phenylalanine. Solely the CDR3 DNA is kept, with 48 bases framed from the first base. The junction shows trimming of 6 bases on V and 8 bases on J, plus 26 bases between the germline ends. Library creation used 5' RACE. Sequencing took place on an Illumina HiSeq 2500. A second PCR of about 6 to 11 cycles was performed with a sample-barcoded 5' primer and a J-beta primer mix. Each TCR beta cDNA molecule received a unique molecular identifier from a template-switch 5' adaptor carrying 12 random nucleotides. At least 2.5 million CDR3-containing paired-end reads were obtained from each sample. All of the RNA was converted into first-strand cDNA using the Mint cDNA synthesis kit, with a TRBC-specific oligonucleotide serving as the primer. After uracil-DNA glycosylase treatment, a first 18-cycle PCR used universal primers M1SS and BC2_uni_R on all cDNA. The original pipeline was this. Each sample was normalized by randomly selecting 1 million high-quality reads, each carrying a distinct molecular identifier. Reads with shared molecular identifiers were discarded instead of being binned into consensus sequences. MiTCR, run with a Q25 quality threshold and the strictest error-elimination algorithm, handled CDR3 identification, clonotype clustering and error correction. Lower-bound total TCR beta diversity was estimated with a nonparametric unseen species model using Euler transformation. Starting from the raw public reads, TCRdb applied fastp trimming at Q25, assembled clones with MiXCR and retained in-frame beta chains. CDR3 protein duplicates are merged, each entry listing the most common genes and DNA. These V and J calls originate from TCRdb's pipeline instead of the authors' own analysis. For this sample there are roughly 2 million distinct CDR3 sequences; around 48% appear just once. The ten top clones hold more than 2% of the sample.

The donors were roughly 40 Caucasian individuals from Russia, aged 6 to 90 years, who were systemically healthy. Each donor gave approximately 10 milliliters of peripheral blood, collected into EDTA-treated Vacutainer tubes. Ficoll-Paque density-gradient centrifugation was used to isolate PBMCs, with at least 7 million obtained per sample. Trizol reagent was used to extract total RNA from PBMCs, with at least 6 micrograms per sample. The percentages of naive CD45RAhigh/CD27high T cells were determined by flow cytometry on a PBMC aliquot from every donor. This clonotype has just a few counts. The antigen it recognizes is unknown. The input lacks base qualities; no much larger clone sits a single base away.

The chain is made from TRBV20-1 and TRBJ2-1, with the D gene too uncertain to name. Sequenced sample: blood. The TCR was taken from a middle-aged woman in good health. The CDR3 here reads CSATDITLGFGYEQFF. In nucleotide form, the sequence is TGCAGTGCCACCGATATTACCTTAGGCTTTGGATATGAGCAGTTCTTC.